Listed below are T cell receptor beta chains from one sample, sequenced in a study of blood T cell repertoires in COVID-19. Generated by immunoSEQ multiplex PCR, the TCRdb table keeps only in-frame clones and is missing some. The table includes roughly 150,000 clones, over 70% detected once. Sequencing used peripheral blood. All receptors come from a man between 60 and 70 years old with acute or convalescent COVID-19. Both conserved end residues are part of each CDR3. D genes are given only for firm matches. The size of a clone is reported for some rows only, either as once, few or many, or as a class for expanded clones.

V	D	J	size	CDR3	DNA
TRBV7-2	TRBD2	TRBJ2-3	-	CASSLRAGPITDTQYF	TGTGCCAGCAGCTTAAGAGCGGGGCCCATCACAGATACGCAGTATTTT
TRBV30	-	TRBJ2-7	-	CALTSSYEQYF	TGTGCCTTAACTAGCTCCTACGAGCAGTACTTC
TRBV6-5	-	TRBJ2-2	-	CASRPSIGELFF	TGTGCCAGCAGGCCTTCTATCGGGGAGCTGTTTTTT
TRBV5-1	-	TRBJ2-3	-	CASSLATAGRRDTQYF	TGCGCCAGCAGCTTGGCCACGGCAGGGCGAAGGGATACGCAGTATTTT
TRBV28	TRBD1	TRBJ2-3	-	CASTRPRTGGADTQYF	TGTGCCAGCACCCGCCCCAGGACAGGGGGCGCAGATACGCAGTATTTT
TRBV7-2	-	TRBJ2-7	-	CASSLRAGTTTYEQYF	TGTGCCAGCAGTCTGAGGGCAGGCACCACCACCTACGAGCAGTACTTC
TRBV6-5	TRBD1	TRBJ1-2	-	CASNLDRSAPNGYTF	TGTGCCAGCAATCTGGACAGGTCGGCCCCAAATGGCTACACCTTC
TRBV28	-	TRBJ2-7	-	CASSLTGAGKSYEQYF	TGTGCCAGCAGTTTAACCGGCGCAGGGAAGTCCTACGAGCAGTACTTC
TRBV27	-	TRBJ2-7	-	CASSLAGFSYEQYF	TGTGCCAGCAGTTTGGCAGGGTTCTCCTACGAGCAGTACTTC
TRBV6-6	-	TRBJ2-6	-	CASRLGAGANVLTF	TGTGCCAGCAGGCTAGGGGCTGGGGCCAACGTCCTGACTTTC
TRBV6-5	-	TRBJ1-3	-	CASSSGSSGNTIYF	TGTGCCAGCTCCTCAGGCTCCTCTGGAAACACCATATATTTT
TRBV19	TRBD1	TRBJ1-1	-	CASRNTGQGAAEAFF	TGTGCCAGTAGGAACACTGGACAGGGGGCGGCTGAAGCTTTCTTT
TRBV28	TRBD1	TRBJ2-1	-	CASSLMGQGYNEQFF	TGTGCCAGCAGTTTAATGGGACAGGGCTACAATGAGCAGTTCTTC
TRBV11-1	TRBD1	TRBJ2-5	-	CASSLGQGGLETQYF	TGTGCCAGCAGCTTGGGACAGGGGGGTTTGGAGACCCAGTACTTC
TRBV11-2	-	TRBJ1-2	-	CASSLVANYGYTF	TGTGCCAGCAGCTTAGTGGCCAACTATGGCTACACCTTC
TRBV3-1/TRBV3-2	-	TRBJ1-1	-	CASSQVAGPEAFF	TGTGCCAGCAGCCAAGTAGCAGGGCCTGAAGCTTTCTTT
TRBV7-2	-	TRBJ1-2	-	CASRLAREGYGYTF	TGTGCCAGCAGACTAGCCAGGGAGGGCTATGGCTACACCTTC
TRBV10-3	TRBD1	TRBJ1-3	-	CAIRVQGAGNTIYF	TGTGCCATCAGAGTACAGGGGGCTGGAAACACCATATATTTT
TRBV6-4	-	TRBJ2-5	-	CASSERVGETQYF	TGTGCCAGCAGTGAGAGGGTAGGAGAGACCCAGTACTTC
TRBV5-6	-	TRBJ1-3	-	CASSAGFYGNTIYF	TGTGCCAGCAGCGCGGGGTTTTATGGAAACACCATATATTTT
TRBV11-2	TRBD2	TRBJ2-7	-	CASSLSGGEYEQYF	TGTGCCAGCAGCTTAAGCGGGGGGGAGTACGAGCAGTACTTC
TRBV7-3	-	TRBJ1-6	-	CASSFNGGNNSPLHF	TGTGCCAGCAGCTTTAACGGGGGAAACAATTCACCCCTCCACTTT
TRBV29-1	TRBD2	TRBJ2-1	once	CSASGGAIQRTFIRQFF	TGCAGCGCTAGCGGGGGGGCAATCCAACGGACGTTTATTCGGCAGTTCTTC
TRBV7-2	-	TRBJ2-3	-	CASSLQNTDTQYF	TGTGCCAGCAGCTTACAGAACACAGATACGCAGTATTTT
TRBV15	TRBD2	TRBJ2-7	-	CATSRVRLAGASYEQYF	TGTGCCACCAGCAGAGTCAGGCTAGCGGGGGCCTCCTACGAGCAGTACTTC
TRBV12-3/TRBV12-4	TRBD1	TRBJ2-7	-	CAVSKGAGNEQYF	TGTGCCGTCTCTAAGGGGGCGGGCAACGAGCAGTACTTC
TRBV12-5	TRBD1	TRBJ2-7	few	CASGLGGILDEQYF	TGTGCTAGTGGCCTAGGGGGCATTTTAGACGAGCAGTACTTC
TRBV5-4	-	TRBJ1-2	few	CASSGGRGYTF	TGTGCCAGCAGTGGGGGGAGAGGCTACACCTTC
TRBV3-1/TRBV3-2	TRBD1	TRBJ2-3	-	CASSQTGQGPFRYF	TGTGCCAGCAGCCAAACCGGACAGGGTCCGTTCCGGTATTTT
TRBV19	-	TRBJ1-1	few	CASSINRETTGAFF	TGTGCCAGTAGTATCAACAGGGAAACAACGGGAGCTTTCTTT
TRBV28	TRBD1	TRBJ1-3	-	CASSFGQALGNTIYF	TGTGCCAGCAGTTTCGGACAGGCTTTAGGAAACACCATATATTTT
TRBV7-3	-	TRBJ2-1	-	CASSPALGEANEQFF	TGTGCCAGCAGTCCGGCGTTAGGAGAGGCCAATGAGCAGTTCTTC
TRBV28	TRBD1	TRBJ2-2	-	CATRAGGDTGELFF	TGTGCCACCCGGGCAGGGGGTGACACCGGGGAGCTGTTTTTT
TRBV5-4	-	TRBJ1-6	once	CASSLGGGLSSYNSPLHF	TGTGCCAGCAGCTTGGGCGGGGGATTGAGCTCCTATAATTCACCCCTCCACTTT
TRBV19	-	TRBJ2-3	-	CASSGVEQGITQYF	TGTGCCAGTAGTGGAGTCGAGCAGGGGATTACGCAGTATTTT
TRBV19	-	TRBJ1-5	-	CASKGGRGVQPQHF	TGTGCCAGTAAAGGCGGACGGGGGGTTCAACCCCAGCATTTT
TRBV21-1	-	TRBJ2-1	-	CASSPRTGRYSYNEQFF	TGTGCCAGCAGCCCTCGGACAGGGAGATACTCCTACAATGAGCAGTTCTTC
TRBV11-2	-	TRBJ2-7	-	CASSLESGLTYEQYF	TGTGCCAGCAGCTTAGAGAGCGGGCTGACCTACGAGCAGTACTTC
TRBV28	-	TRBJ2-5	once	CASSLWQKQETQYF	TGTGCCAGCAGTTTGTGGCAAAAACAAGAGACCCAGTACTTC
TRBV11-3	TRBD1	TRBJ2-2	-	CASSPQGPGELFF	TGTGCCAGCAGCCCACAGGGGCCCGGGGAGCTGTTTTTT
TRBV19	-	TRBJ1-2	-	CASSIRGWGTPSGGYTF	TGTGCCAGTAGTATAAGGGGTTGGGGGACACCTTCCGGTGGCTACACCTTC
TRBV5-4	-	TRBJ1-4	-	CASSLGTQGEKLFF	TGTGCCAGCAGCTTGGGGACCCAGGGGGAAAAACTGTTTTTT
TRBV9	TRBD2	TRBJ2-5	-	CASSVGTSVAQETQYF	TGTGCCAGCAGCGTAGGGACTAGCGTCGCTCAAGAGACCCAGTACTTC
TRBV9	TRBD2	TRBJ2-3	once	CASSGRGGDTQYF	TGTGCCAGCAGCGGCCGCGGGGGAGATACGCAGTATTTT
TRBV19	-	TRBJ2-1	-	CASKGSGSARGGSYNEQFF	TGTGCCTCAAAAGGATCAGGTTCAGCCCGGGGAGGTTCCTACAATGAGCAGTTCTTC
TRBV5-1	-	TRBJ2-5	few	CASSFGRVGADSQETQYF	TGCGCCAGCAGCTTCGGCCGGGTGGGTGCGGATAGCCAAGAGACCCAGTACTTC